The rows below give T cell receptor beta chains drawn from one sample of a study of human T cells and chemical hapten exposure. TCRdb used MiXCR to reprocess the RACE reads, holding one entry per CDR3 protein. The data contain fewer than 80,000 distinct CDR3 sequences, 9.5% to 12% of them seen just once; the ten biggest clones take up approximately 2%. The specimen comprised whole blood, sampled in connection with sensitization to the hapten diphenylcyclopropenone (DPC). The source of these receptors is a woman in her 30s with alopecia areata. Some clones in this sample may be carry-over from other donors' samples. CDR3s include the opening cysteine and the closing phenylalanine or tryptophan. The D gene is left open where the match is weak. Clone size, where shown, is once, few, many, or a class for clones that have expanded.

j_call d_call v_call clone_size cdr3_nt cdr3_aa
TRBJ1-5 . TRBV5-5 few TGTGCCAGCAGCGGGGCAGATCGTGGTCAGCCCCAGCATTTT CASSGADRGQPQHF
TRBJ2-3 . TRBV11-2 many TGTGCCAGCAGCCTCGAGCAGGCGGGGGATACGCAGTATTTT CASSLEQAGDTQYF
TRBJ1-2 . TRBV5-1 many TGCGCCAGCACTCCCGGGCAGGACTATGGCTACACCTTC CASTPGQDYGYTF
TRBJ2-1 . TRBV11-3 many TGTGCCAGCAGCTTAGATCGGGTAAATGAGCAGTTCTTC CASSLDRVNEQFF
TRBJ1-5 TRBD1 TRBV5-1 . TGCGCCAGCAGCTCTACAGGGGGCGGTCAGCCCCAGCATTTT CASSSTGGGQPQHF
TRBJ2-7 . TRBV20-1 once TGCAGTGCTAGGGCGCGGGACGAGCAGTACTTC CSARARDEQYF
TRBJ2-1 . TRBV4-3 many TGCGCCAGCAGCCAAGCCCTCAGGGGTGAGCAGTTCTTC CASSQALRGEQFF
TRBJ2-3 . TRBV28 many TGTGCCAGCATGGGATCGGGGACCTCCTCGGATACGCAGTATTTT CASMGSGTSSDTQYF
TRBJ2-1 TRBD2 TRBV6-5 . TGTGCCAGCAGAAAAGGGACTAGCGGAAACAATGAGCAGTTCTTC CASRKGTSGNNEQFF
TRBJ2-7 . TRBV6-2/TRBV6-3 . TGTGCCAGCAGCAACAGGGGAGGATTGTACGAGCAGTACTTC CASSNRGGLYEQYF
TRBJ2-7 . TRBV5-1 . TGCGCCAGCAGCTCCGCCGGTTGGACATTCTCCTACGAGCAGTACTTC CASSSAGWTFSYEQYF
TRBJ1-1 TRBD1 TRBV7-9 many TGTGCCACCTCGACAGGGTCCTTTGGAGCTTTCTTT CATSTGSFGAFF
TRBJ2-3 . TRBV7-8 many TGTGCCAGCAGCCTTGCGGGGCTCGAATACCTTTTT CASSLAGLEYLF
TRBJ2-4 . TRBV7-3 many TGTGCCAGCAGCTCGAGCGGACAGAACATTCAGTACTTC CASSSSGQNIQYF
TRBJ2-7 TRBD1 TRBV5-6 many TGTGCCAGCAGCTTGGAAGGACAGGGTTTCCACTACGAGCAGTACTTC CASSLEGQGFHYEQYF
TRBJ1-3 . TRBV29-1 many TGCAGCGTTGAAGGTCCAGCAACTGGAAACACCATATATTTT CSVEGPATGNTIYF
TRBJ1-1 . TRBV6-1 . TGTGCCAGCATGGTGCGGTCGAACACTGAAGCTTTCTTT CASMVRSNTEAFF
TRBJ1-2 . TRBV6-6 . TGTGCCAGCAGCCTGGAAAGAGGAAATGGCTACACCTTC CASSLERGNGYTF
TRBJ2-5 TRBD2 TRBV20-1 few TGCAGTGCTTTCAGCGGACTAGCGGGGCAAGAGACCCAGTACTTC CSAFSGLAGQETQYF
TRBJ1-2 TRBD1 TRBV12-3/TRBV12-4 many TGTGCCAGCCGCCCGATCCGGGACAGGCGCTATGGCTACACCTTC CASRPIRDRRYGYTF
TRBJ2-2 TRBD2 TRBV5-1 few TGCGCCAGCAGCTTGGCCGGAGCGGGAGGGTTCACCGGGGAGCTGTTTTTT CASSLAGAGGFTGELFF
TRBJ1-5 TRBD1 TRBV12-3/TRBV12-4 . TGTGCCAGCAGTCCCTGGGACAGCGATAATCAGCCCCAGCATTTT CASSPWDSDNQPQHF
TRBJ2-3 . TRBV13 few TGTGCCAGCAGCTTGGTCGGCGGGAAAAATACGCAGTATTTT CASSLVGGKNTQYF
TRBJ2-7 . TRBV29-1 . TGCAGCGTTCAACGGGGCCACAGCTCCTACGAGCAGTACTTC CSVQRGHSSYEQYF
TRBJ1-1 . TRBV20-1 few TGCAGTGCTAGAGCTGGGGTCCCTGAAGCTTTCTTT CSARAGVPEAFF
TRBJ2-7 TRBD1 TRBV5-4 . TGTGCCAGCAGCTTGGCCCGGACAGGGATCCTCGAGCAGTACTTC CASSLARTGILEQYF
TRBJ2-4 . TRBV20-1 many TGCAGTGCTAGAGAGGTTGGAGACATTCAGTACTTC CSAREVGDIQYF
TRBJ2-1 . TRBV7-8 many TGTGCCAGCAGCTCAATGTCTTTATCCTACAATGAGCAGTTCTTC CASSSMSLSYNEQFF
TRBJ2-7 . TRBV18 . TGTGCCAGCTCACCACTTAATAGCGCCTACGAGCAGTACTTC CASSPLNSAYEQYF
TRBJ2-2 . TRBV6-2/TRBV6-3 many TGTGCCAGCAGTTTGGGGACCTACGGCGAGACCGGGGAGCTGTTTTTT CASSLGTYGETGELFF
TRBJ2-5 . TRBV12-5 few TGTGCTAGTGGTTCGCCCGGAGAGACCCAGTACTTC CASGSPGETQYF
TRBJ2-3 TRBD2 TRBV5-1 few TGCGCCAGCAGTCCAGGACTAGCGGGAGTGGATACGCAGTATTTT CASSPGLAGVDTQYF